The following is a TCR beta chain sequence with its context. The antigen it recognizes is unknown. No much larger clonotype is one base removed from it; base qualities were not supplied. These data are taken from a study of beta chain features in type 1 diabetes (dated by TCRdb to the late 2010s). With respect to the entire study: Patients and healthy donors did not differ in mean age, gender distribution, total cell number or subset yield. A total of about 100 million sorted cells were examined across all samples, and RNA yield correlated strongly with the number of cells per subset. In the study, recently diagnosed type 1 diabetes patients and matched healthy donors were compared on the TCRB repertoires of their sorted circulating CD4+ T cell subsets. Naive and central memory subsets were obtained from all 30 or so donors, but regulatory and stem cell-like memory subsets were isolated from only 8 patients and roughly eight healthy donors.

From each donor, a single peripheral blood sample of approximately 120 mL on average was drawn into heparinised tubes. Naive, central memory, regulatory and stem cell-like memory CD4+ T cells were sorted on a BD FACSAria II using a panel including CD45RO, CCR7, CD25, CD127, CD95 and CD27. Purity was above 98% for every sorted population. Right away, PBMCs were isolated by Lymphoprep density gradient centrifugation and were stained directly, with no culture step. Samples were stained and sorted in pairs, with one healthy donor and one patient per experiment, so that batch effects were minimized. The entire isolated RNA was reverse transcribed using the High Capacity cDNA Reverse Transcription Kit, and thus expressed TCRB transcripts were sequenced. Deep immunoSEQ sequencing was applied to naive, central memory and regulatory T cell samples, giving an average of about 3.8 million total reads per sample. After sorted cells were lysed in RLT buffer, RNA was extracted with DNase-treated RNeasy Micro or Mini kits, with the choice depending on cell number. Each cell subset was processed on its own to prevent cross-contamination, while patient and healthy donor samples were processed together. TCRB sequences were amplified from cDNA with the immunoSEQ multiplex PCR, producing 87-bp fragments spanning the CDR3 region. Sequencing of the amplicons was performed on the Illumina HiSeq platform. The authors' analysis ran thus. Synthetic template baselines were used to correct PCR bias computationally, reads within Hamming distance 2 were collapsed together, and singletons that could not be merged were discarded. Reads were aligned against IMGT so that V, D and J genes, CDR3 length and insertions or deletions at six rearrangement sites could be assigned. Clonotype counts were normalized to sorted cell number within each subset before computing true diversity and Gini coefficients with the tcR R package. The overlap coefficient, calculated on TCRB nucleotide sequences, was used to measure repertoire sharing. Entries here come from immuneACCESS through TCRdb and include only in-frame sequences with V and J called. Some clones fail to appear in such tables; in the studies checked, an unresolved V gene covers under half of the shortfall, and the cause of the remainder is unknown. That table supplies the V and J calls and clone size; D and trimming were determined from the DNA. This sample lists around 300,000 clones; roughly 8% were detected once. Clones ranked in the top ten supply over 0.8% of the sample.

The paper's findings and limits, for the study overall: The naive, central memory and regulatory TCRB repertoires appeared to resemble one another more closely among patients than among healthy donors. PCR might favor shorter templates, but patient and control samples were amplified and corrected together, so any skew would affect both groups equally. Type 1 diabetes patients showed a moderate but significant shortening of TCRB CDR3 length in all four CD4+ subsets. Because small numbers of individuals were included in the HLA sub-analyses, any influence of HLA type on TCRB rearrangement was left unresolved. At VDJ recombination sites, type 1 diabetes patients had fewer insertions and more deleted nucleotides, which implies abnormalities in thymic rearrangement. Because cDNA was sequenced instead of genomic DNA, activated cells with high expression could be over-represented, although the groups did not differ in activation or CD3 levels.

Sequenced sample: central memory CD4+ T cells from blood. This TCR derives from a woman aged 18-30 years in good health.

The CDR3 protein: CASSYSSTGQETQYF. At the DNA level, the sequence is TGTGCCAGCAGTTACTCGAGTACAGGGCAAGAGACCCAGTACTTC. The rearrangement joined TRBV6-5 to TRBJ2-5; TRBD1 is possibly the D segment (6 matching bases). Looking up the germline V gene yields CDR1 MNHEY and CDR2 SVGAGI. The CDR3 sequence holds 15 residues, the cysteine and phenylalanine included. Kept here is only the CDR3 DNA, which spans 45 bases and is read in frame from base 1. The trim is 0 bases for V and 2 bases for J, with a gap of 10 bases between the germline ends.